Shown below are 30 T cell receptor beta chains from a single sample sequenced in a study of cytomegalovirus exposure and HLA in healthy donors (TCRdb year 2017). Library method: the immunoSEQ multiplex PCR assay. For the multiplex PCR, a mixture combining 60 forward primers for TCR Vbeta segments and 13 reverse primers for TCR Jbeta segments was used. Drawn from immuneACCESS, this table holds only the in-frame rearrangements with V and J called that TCRdb kept. Clones are partly lost; checked studies trace under half to an unresolved V gene and leave the rest unexplained. This sample's table carries about 130,000 clones. Jointly, the top ten make up 2% of the sample. The sequenced material came from PBMCs. Receptors were obtained from an older woman in good health and CMV-seronegative.

This chain joins TRBV5-6 and TRBJ1-1; D unresolved. Germline-derived CDR1 and CDR2 are SGHDT and YYEEEE. The CDR3 sequence is 14 residues long. Trimming removed 4 bases at V and 4 bases at J, with 14 bases between. This chain's CDR3 is CASSNIESFTEAFF. CDR3 nucleotides: TGTGCCAGCAGCAATATAGAATCTTTCACTGAAGCTTTCTTT. The variable domain in full, completed from reference TRBV5-6 and TRBJ1-1, reads DAGVTQSPTHLIKTRGQQVTLRCSPKSGHDTVSWYQQALGQGPQFIFQYYEEEERQRGNFPDRFSGHQFPNYSSELNVNALLLGDSALYLCASSNIESFTEAFFGQGTRLTVV.

The chain carries TRBV2 and TRBJ2-1; 10 positions agree with TRBD2. Losses at the gene ends were 7 bases for V and 2 bases for J; bases not matched to a gene: 8. Germline V gene lookup returns CDR1 SNHLY and CDR2 FYNNEI. This CDR3 contains 16 residues. The CDR3 DNA reads as TGTGCCAGCACCCAAAGACTAGCGGGTCCCTACAATGAGCAGTTCTTC. Protein: CASTQRLAGPYNEQFF.

The chain joins TRBV11-2 to TRBJ2-1, with D possibly matching TRBD1 (6 bases). This CDR3 is built from 13 residues. Trimming shortened V by 3 bases and J by 6 bases, and 9 bases separated the two germline ends. From germline, CDR1 is SGHAT and CDR2 FQNNGV. The CDR3 bases are TGTGCCAGCAGCTTCACAGGGATCAATGAGCAGTTCTTC. Amino acids: CASSFTGINEQFF.

This chain uses TRBV9 with TRBJ2-2; D unclear. V shed 3 bases and J shed 6 bases, with 9 bases lying between them. Germline V gene lookup returns CDR1 SGDLS and CDR2 YYNGEE. The CDR3 is 13 amino acids. The CDR3 here is CASSARVAGELFF. DNA for the CDR3: TGTGCCAGCAGCGCAAGAGTCGCCGGGGAGCTGTTTTTT.

The V gene is TRBV11-1, the J gene TRBJ2-7, with 9 bases matching TRBD2. CDR3 size: 16 residues. Germline V gene sequence: CDR1 SGHAT, CDR2 FQDESV (reference sequence). V lost 0 bases, J lost 2 bases, and 5 bases stayed unmatched. CDR3 DNA: TGTGCCAGCAGCTTAGCCGGCGGGAGGGCCACCTACGAGCAGTACTTC. This translates into CASSLAGGRATYEQYF.

The chain uses TRBV10-3 and TRBJ2-1; D might be TRBD1 (6 bases). CDR3 length: 17 amino acids. Germline loops: CDR1 ENHRY, CDR2 SYGVKD. The ends were cut back, 0 bases at V and 5 bases at J, with 17 bases in the middle. CDR3 protein: CAISESRGRGADNEQFF. DNA of the CDR3: TGTGCCATCAGTGAGTCCCGGGGCAGGGGCGCCGACAATGAGCAGTTCTTC.

The rearrangement uses TRBV5-1 and TRBJ1-6, with 8 nucleotides matching TRBD1. This CDR3 comprises 15 residues. J lost 7 bases, V lost 4 bases, and 7 bases had no gene match. CDR1 and CDR2 from the germline V gene are SGHRS and YFSETQ. The CDR3 reads CASSPDRVRNSPLHF. For the CDR3, the DNA is TGCGCCAGCAGCCCGGACAGGGTGCGGAATTCACCCCTCCACTTT.

The V call is TRBV5-1, the J call TRBJ2-3, with D unresolved. The V end lost 0 bases, the J end lost 5 bases, and 16 bases lay between the germline ends. The CDR3 has 16 residues. Per the germline V gene, CDR1 is SGHRS and CDR2 is YFSETQ. The CDR3 bases are TGCGCCAGCAGCTTGGACCTCGGAGCCCTCGGAGATACGCAGTATTTT. Translation: CASSLDLGALGDTQYF. The entire variable domain, with the rest obtained from reference TRBV5-1 and TRBJ2-3, is as follows: KAGVTQTPRYLIKTRGQQVTLSCSPISGHRSVSWYQQTPGQGLQFLFEYFSETQRNKGNFPGRFSGRQFSNSRSEMNVSTLELGDSALYLCASSLDLGALGDTQYFGPGTRLTVL.

The J gene is TRBJ2-1, the V gene TRBV28; TRBD1 aligns across 7 bases. The germline V gene has CDR1 MDHEN and CDR2 SYDVKM. V lost 6 bases to trimming and J lost 6 bases; unmatched junction nucleotides: 14. This CDR3 has 16 amino acids. CDR3 amino acids: CASRLQGTSIINEQFF. The CDR3 coding sequence is TGTGCCAGCAGGCTACAGGGGACGAGCATCATCAATGAGCAGTTCTTC.

The chain carries TRBV27 and TRBJ2-7; D not resolved. The CDR3 extends over 13 amino acids. V was trimmed by 3 bases and J by 2 bases, leaving 8 bases between them. The germline gives CDR1 MNHEY, CDR2 SMNVEV (reference sequence). In DNA, the CDR3 is TGTGCCAGCAGTTTTCTGCCTACCTACGAGCAGTACTTC. Residues: CASSFLPTYEQYF.

The genes are TRBV7-9 and TRBJ1-4; TRBD1 matches at 8 bases. Losses at the gene ends were 5 bases for V and 4 bases for J; bases not matched to a gene: 6. CDR1 and CDR2 from the germline V gene are SEHNR and FQNEAQ (reference sequence). The CDR3 is made up of 15 amino acids. CDR3 nucleotide sequence: TGTGCCAGCAGCCGCGGTGACAGGGGTAATGAAAAACTGTTTTTT. It is translated as CASSRGDRGNEKLFF.

V is TRBV6-4 and J is TRBJ2-1, with TRBD1 matching over 12 bases. V was clipped by 6 bases and J by 6 bases; unmatched bases: 9. This CDR3 comprises 16 residues. CDR1 is MRHNA, CDR2 SNTAGT, per germline. The CDR3 region has the DNA TGTGCCAGCAGCTTATCCGGGACAGGGGGCTCCAATGAGCAGTTCTTC. Protein sequence: CASSLSGTGGSNEQFF.

For the CDR3, the DNA is TGTGCCAGCAGCTTAGGAGGGGGATATCAGCCCCAGCATTTT. This codes for CASSLGGGYQPQHF. J is TRBJ1-5 and V is TRBV7-9, with a possible D match to TRBD1 (6 bases). The germline V gene has CDR1 SEHNR and CDR2 FQNEAQ (reference sequence). V lost 1 base and J 5 bases, leaving 9 bases between the germline ends. CDR3 size: 14 residues.

This chain joins TRBV6-1 and TRBJ1-5; 7 nucleotides align to TRBD1. There are 12 residues in the CDR3. Germline V CDR1 and CDR2: MNHNS, SASEGT. V trimming: 8 bases; J trimming: 2 bases; junction bases outside the gene matches: 0. The CDR3 DNA follows: TGTGCCAGCGACAGGGGCAATCAGCCCCAGCATTTT. Its translation: CASDRGNQPQHF.

V usage is TRBV29-1 and J usage is TRBJ2-3, with 9 bases matching TRBD1. The V gene's germline CDR1 is SQVTM and CDR2 ANQGSEA. V shed 6 bases, J shed 2 bases, and the junction held 6 bases outside the gene matches. The CDR3 has 14 residues. The CDR3 spells CSVTGTGSTDTQYF. The CDR3 DNA reads TGCAGCGTAACCGGGACAGGGTCCACAGATACGCAGTATTTT.

J is TRBJ1-2 and V is TRBV19; weak D call: TRBD1 (6 bases). The V gene's germline CDR1 is LNHDA and CDR2 SQIVND (reference sequence). The CDR3 contains 16 residues. V lost 1 base to trimming and J lost 0 bases, with 12 bases between them. Written as DNA, the CDR3 is TGTGCCAGTAGTATAGTTGAGGGGGTTTCTAACTATGGCTACACCTTC. It translates to CASSIVEGVSNYGYTF.

This chain joins TRBV28 and TRBJ1-5, with 7 bases aligning to TRBD1. The V and J ends lost 6 bases and 3 bases, in that order; junction bases with no gene match: 8. Germline CDR1 MDHEN, CDR2 SYDVKM. This CDR3 contains 15 residues. CDR3 protein: CASRPRGANNQPQHF. The CDR3 nucleotides read TGTGCCAGCAGACCCAGGGGGGCTAACAATCAGCCCCAGCATTTT.

The chain couples TRBV11-3 to TRBJ2-4; 7 bases match TRBD1. This CDR3 contains 14 residues. Germline V lookup: CDR1 SGHNT, CDR2 YENEEA. Trimming at V came to 5 bases and at J to 9 bases, leaving 10 bases not matched to a gene. CDR3 in DNA: TGTGCCAGCAGCCCCTGGAGTGGGGACAGCATTCAGTACTTC. It translates to CASSPWSGDSIQYF.

The CDR3 DNA follows: TGCGCCAGCAGCTTGATAGATTCCGGACTCGGCAATGAGCAGTTCTTC. The encoded protein is CASSLIDSGLGNEQFF. This sequence joins TRBV5-1 and TRBJ2-1, with D perhaps TRBD2 (5 bases). Per the germline V gene, CDR1 is SGHRS and CDR2 is YFSETQ. V lost 1 base and J 6 bases, leaving 17 bases between the germline ends. There are 16 residues in the CDR3.

V gene TRBV13 combines with J gene TRBJ2-1; 10 bases line up with TRBD1. Germline CDR1 and CDR2: PRHDT and FYEKMQ (reference sequence). Germline trimming cut 4 bases from V and 8 bases from J; bases unmatched to any gene: 8. The CDR3 has 15 amino acids. DNA for the CDR3: TGTGCCAGCAGCTCAACCGGGACAGGGGCAGATGAGCAGTTCTTC. This encodes CASSSTGTGADEQFF. Looking up the rest from reference TRBV13 and TRBJ2-1 gives the full variable domain: AAGVIQSPRHLIKEKRETATLKCYPIPRHDTVYWYQQGPGQDPQFLISFYEKMQSDKGSIPDRFSAQQFSDYHSELNMSSLELGDSALYFCASSSTGTGADEQFFGPGTRLTVL.

This chain uses TRBV5-1 with TRBJ2-1, with 8 bases that match TRBD2. Trimming took 4 bases from V and 3 from J; bases not matched to a gene: 6. CDR3 length equals 15 residues. Germline values: CDR1 SGHRS, CDR2 YFSETQ. The CDR3 loop is CASSEGGLGYNEQFF. The CDR3 DNA follows: TGCGCCAGCAGCGAGGGGGGACTAGGCTACAATGAGCAGTTCTTC.

Concerning this clone itself: A read error may account for a junction end that differs from germline. Distinct nucleotide sequences in the sample also encode this CDR3. V is TRBV5-1 and J is TRBJ2-7; 10 positions agree with TRBD1. The CDR3 contains 16 residues. CDR1 is SGHRS and CDR2 is YFSETQ in the germline V gene. This CDR3 reads CASSTSGTGEYYEQYF. CDR3 nucleotides: TGCGCAAGCAGCACGTCCGGGACAGGGGAGTACTACGAGCAGTACTTC.

The chain recombines TRBV10-3 with TRBJ2-5; 10 bases are shared with TRBD2. Germline lookup yields CDR1 ENHRY and CDR2 SYGVKD. Trimming removed 10 bases from V and 0 bases from J; junction bases left unmatched: 8. The CDR3 totals 15 residues. CDR3 in amino acids: CATERAGGNQETQYF. The DNA for the CDR3 is TGTGCCACGGAGAGAGCGGGGGGGAACCAAGAGACCCAGTACTTC.

The rearrangement joins TRBV18 to TRBJ1-1; 7 nucleotides agree with TRBD1. The CDR3 is 14 residues long. V gave up 4 bases and J gave up 0 bases; unmatched junction bases: 2. CDR1 and CDR2 (germline): KGHSH, LQKENI. The CDR3 spells CASSLGQMNTEAFF. The CDR3, as DNA: TGTGCCAGCTCACTGGGACAGATGAACACTGAAGCTTTCTTT.

This chain uses TRBV5-1 with TRBJ1-2; TRBD1 matches at 8 bases. This CDR3 is built from 16 residues. Germline V CDR1 and CDR2: SGHRS, YFSETQ. Trimming at V came to 0 bases and at J to 4 bases, leaving 8 bases not matched to a gene. The CDR3 nucleotides read TGCGCCAGCAGCTTGGCCGGACAGGGTGGGGGCTATGGCTACACCTTC. Encoded protein: CASSLAGQGGGYGYTF.

The gene calls are TRBV6-5 and TRBJ1-1; D is unclear. The CDR3 loop spans 13 amino acids. Germline lookup yields CDR1 MNHEY and CDR2 SVGAGI. With 3 bases removed from V and 7 bases from J, the gap between germline ends came to 12 bases. The CDR3 loop is CASSYYNRGEAFF. The CDR3 DNA reads TGTGCCAGCAGTTATTACAACCGAGGTGAAGCTTTCTTT.

In DNA form, the CDR3 reads TGTGCCAGCAGTAGTCGCCCCGGGGATGAAAAACTGTTTTTT. Protein sequence: CASSSRPGDEKLFF. The chain combines TRBV27 with TRBJ1-4; D is unresolved. In germline, CDR1 is MNHEY, CDR2 SMNVEV (reference sequence). Trimming stripped 5 bases from V and 6 bases from J, with 13 bases between. CDR3 length: 14 amino acids.

The chain recombines TRBV10-3 with TRBJ1-3; D uncertain. Germline V gene sequence: CDR1 ENHRY, CDR2 SYGVKD. The CDR3 loop spans 13 amino acids. The V end was cut by 8 bases, the J end by 0 bases, with 8 bases between. In nucleotides, the CDR3 is TGTGCCATCGAACCGAGCTCTGGAAACACCATATATTTT. Translated, it gives CAIEPSSGNTIYF.

J is TRBJ1-4 and V is TRBV7-8, with D perhaps matching TRBD1 (5 bases). CDR1 and CDR2 from the germline V gene are SGHVS and FQNEAQ. V was pared by 3 bases and J by 5 bases, with 16 bases between. This CDR3 is 16 amino acids long. The CDR3 is CASSLNTGTVNEKLFF. CDR3 in DNA: TGTGCCAGCAGCTTGAATACCGGGACTGTCAATGAAAAACTGTTTTTT.

The chain combines TRBV11-3 with TRBJ2-7, with D possibly matching TRBD2 (6 bases). Germline CDR1 is SGHNT and CDR2 is YENEEA. The CDR3 sequence is 12 residues long. Deletions cut 1 base from V and 8 bases from J, with 9 bases between. DNA for the CDR3: TGTGCCAGCAGCTTAGGGGGGGATCAGCAGTACTTC. It is translated as CASSLGGDQQYF.